This is a list of T cell receptor beta chains from one sample in a study of T cell responses to AZD1222 COVID-19 vaccine. Assay used: immunoSEQ multiplex PCR; TCRdb lists only in-frame clones, some missing. The top ten clones hold less than 0.55% of a sample with more than 150,000 clones, about 86% of them seen once. The material was peripheral blood, obtained on day 0 of AZD1222 vaccination. These receptors originate from an adult in good health. Each CDR3 is given with its conserved first and last residue. A D gene is named only where the DNA matches it firmly. The size entry is marked missing in some rows and otherwise reads once, few, many or a size class.

clone_size,v_call,j_call,d_call,cdr3_aa,cdr3_nt
.,TRBV19,TRBJ2-1,.,CASSILAGGDNEQFF,TGTGCCAGTAGTATATTGGCAGGGGGGGACAATGAGCAGTTCTTC
.,TRBV7-2,TRBJ1-1,TRBD1,CASSPRQGLWNTEAFF,TGTGCCAGCAGCCCACGACAGGGGCTCTGGAACACTGAAGCTTTCTTT
.,TRBV5-1,TRBJ2-1,.,CASSEQGTWNEQFF,TGCGCCAGCAGCGAGCAGGGAACGTGGAATGAGCAGTTCTTC
few,TRBV7-3,TRBJ2-1,TRBD2,CASGEGYGEQFF,TGTGCCAGCGGGGAGGGTTACGGTGAGCAGTTCTTC
.,TRBV28,TRBJ1-5,TRBD1,CASRTHRGEQPQHF,TGTGCCAGCCGTACACACAGGGGAGAACAGCCCCAGCATTTT
.,TRBV19,TRBJ1-1,.,CASSTDPWGEAFF,TGTGCCAGTAGTACCGATCCATGGGGGGAGGCTTTCTTT
.,TRBV11-2,TRBJ2-3,.,CASSLLPGLQVGTDTQYF,TGTGCCAGCAGCTTACTTCCGGGACTCCAGGTTGGCACAGATACGCAGTATTTT
.,TRBV4-1,TRBJ2-2,TRBD2,CASSQISSGRGTGELFF,TGCGCCAGCAGCCAGATATCTAGCGGGAGAGGGACCGGGGAGCTGTTTTTT
once,TRBV27,TRBJ1-5,.,CASSSSFNQPQHF,TGTGCCAGCAGTTCCAGCTTCAATCAGCCCCAGCATTTT
.,TRBV25-1,TRBJ2-1,.,CASSEGGRELYNEQFF,TGTGCCAGCAGTGAAGGGGGGCGGGAGCTCTACAATGAGCAGTTCTTC
.,TRBV4-1,TRBJ2-3,TRBD2,CASSLRAGGPDTQYF,TGCGCCAGCAGTCTCCGAGCGGGAGGGCCAGATACGCAGTATTTT
.,TRBV9,TRBJ2-1,TRBD2,CASSVAGTSAREQFF,TGTGCCAGCAGCGTAGCTGGGACTAGCGCGAGGGAGCAGTTCTTC
.,TRBV5-4,TRBJ2-3,TRBD2,CATRAGGRTDTQYF,TGTGCCACCCGAGCGGGGGGGCGTACAGATACGCAGTATTTT
.,TRBV9,TRBJ2-3,.,CASSVGAWTGTDTQYF,TGTGCCAGCAGCGTAGGGGCGTGGACAGGCACAGATACGCAGTATTTT
.,TRBV13,TRBJ2-7,.,CASSFIVSEQYF,TGTGCCAGCAGCTTCATCGTTAGCGAGCAGTACTTC
.,TRBV7-9,TRBJ2-7,TRBD1,CASSLVGQVPRGEQYF,TGTGCCAGCAGCTTAGTGGGACAGGTCCCCCGAGGCGAGCAGTACTTC
.,TRBV6-1,TRBJ2-7,.,CASSEVATSYEQYF,TGTGCCAGCAGTGAAGTGGCGACCTCCTACGAGCAGTACTTC
.,TRBV9,TRBJ1-6,.,CASSPLWDGTTPLHF,TGTGCCAGCAGCCCTCTTTGGGACGGTACTACACCCCTCCACTTT
.,TRBV4-2,TRBJ1-2,TRBD1,CASSQRTGAVYGYTF,TGTGCCAGCAGCCAACGGACAGGGGCTGTCTATGGCTACACCTTC
.,TRBV7-9,TRBJ1-5,.,CASSSHGNQPQHF,TGTGCCAGCAGCTCCCATGGGAATCAGCCCCAGCATTTT
.,TRBV7-2,TRBJ2-7,.,CASSQGGRGPYEQYF,TGTGCCAGCAGCCAAGGAGGGAGGGGGCCGTACGAGCAGTACTTC
.,TRBV5-4,TRBJ2-1,.,CASSLNNEQFF,TGTGCCAGCAGCTTGAACAATGAGCAGTTCTTC
.,TRBV6-5,TRBJ1-2,.,CASIHGGTLNYGYTF,TGTGCCAGCATCCACGGGGGAACGTTGAACTATGGCTACACCTTC
.,TRBV6-5,TRBJ2-2,TRBD1,CASSSQTGVTGELFF,TGTGCCAGCAGTAGTCAGACAGGGGTCACCGGGGAGCTGTTTTTT
.,TRBV30,TRBJ2-7,.,CAWSVGGGAYEQYF,TGTGCCTGGAGTGTAGGGGGGGGCGCCTACGAGCAGTACTTC
.,TRBV11-2,TRBJ1-2,.,CASSRSSDEYGYTF,TGTGCCAGCAGCCGTTCCTCCGATGAGTATGGCTACACCTTC